The 27 T cell receptor beta chains listed next were all sequenced from one sample in a study of T cell responses to AZD1222 COVID-19 vaccine. Sequencing was performed with immunoSEQ multiplex PCR; in TCRdb, only in-frame clones are kept and a portion is missing. The sample yields fewer than 85,000 clones, approximately 90% seen once. The sample in question was peripheral blood, obtained on day 0 of MenACWY control vaccination. These TCRs come from an adult in good health.

V and J are TRBV7-9 and TRBJ1-2; D unresolved. The length of the CDR3 is 14 residues. V lost 5 bases to trimming and J lost 2 bases, with 12 bases between them. Germline V gives CDR1 SEHNR, CDR2 FQNEAQ (reference sequence). The CDR3 sequence is CASSHSVQNYGYTF. As DNA, the CDR3 is TGTGCCAGCAGCCATTCGGTGCAGAACTATGGCTACACCTTC.

The CDR3: CASSPGQGGEKLFF. Written as DNA, the CDR3 is TGTGCCAGCAGCCCCGGACAGGGAGGAGAAAAACTGTTTTTT. The chain uses TRBV7-2 and TRBJ1-4; TRBD1 matches 8 bases. Trimming removed 5 bases from V and 8 bases from J; junction bases left unmatched: 7. The CDR3 has 14 amino acids. CDR1 is SGHTA, CDR2 FQGNSA, per germline.

The chain combines TRBV7-2 with TRBJ2-1; 8 bases fit TRBD2. The CDR3 sequence is 16 residues long. V dropped 2 bases and J dropped 8; count of bases not matched to a gene: 11. Germline CDR1 and CDR2: SGHTA and FQGNSA. CDR3 protein: CASSLRFSRGGDEQFF. In DNA, the CDR3 is TGTGCCAGCAGCTTAAGGTTCTCCCGGGGGGGGGATGAGCAGTTCTTC.

J is TRBJ2-1 and V is TRBV10-1, with 9 bases aligning to TRBD2. Germline trimming cut 2 bases from V and 7 bases from J; bases unmatched to any gene: 9. Germline-derived CDR1 and CDR2 are WNHNN and SYGVQD (reference sequence). CDR3 length equals 16 residues. The CDR3 sequence is CASSEMASGGINEQFF. CDR3 DNA sequence: TGCGCCAGCAGTGAGATGGCCAGCGGGGGGATTAATGAGCAGTTCTTC.

J is TRBJ2-1 and V is TRBV6-6; 9 positions agree with TRBD1. This CDR3 spans 13 amino acids. Trimming at V came to 5 bases and at J to 9 bases, leaving 5 bases not matched to a gene. Germline CDR1 is MNHNY and CDR2 is SVGAGI (reference sequence). The CDR3 loop reads CASSKDRGFEQFF. The DNA of the CDR3 is TGTGCCAGCAGTAAGGACAGGGGATTTGAGCAGTTCTTC.

In this sample, this clone turned up once. The rearrangement links TRBV7-2 to TRBJ1-2; 9 bases align to TRBD1. Germline CDR1 is SGHTA and CDR2 is FQGNSA. V shed 5 bases and J 3 bases; nucleotides not matched to a gene: 4. CDR3 size: 14 residues. The CDR3 coding sequence is TGTGCCAGCAGCGGCTGGACAGGGGACTATGGCTACACCTTC. Its protein is CASSGWTGDYGYTF.

The chain has TRBV6-5 and TRBJ2-5, with TRBD2 as a possible D gene (6 bases). V was cut by 5 bases and J by 5 bases, with 12 bases left in between. The germline V gene has CDR1 MNHEY and CDR2 SVGAGI. This CDR3 is 13 amino acids long. CDR3 loop: CASSKRGGETQYF. For the CDR3, the DNA is TGTGCCAGCAGTAAACGTGGGGGGGAGACCCAGTACTTC.

V is TRBV7-9 and J is TRBJ2-7; D unresolved. CDR1 and CDR2 (germline): SEHNR, FQNEAQ (reference sequence). CDR3 length equals 12 residues. The V end was cut by 3 bases, the J end by 0 bases, with 3 bases between. CDR3: CASSFLSYEQYF. The CDR3 DNA reads as TGTGCCAGCAGCTTCCTCTCCTACGAGCAGTACTTC.

This clone was detected once. The chain has TRBV7-2 and TRBJ2-7, with D possibly being TRBD2 (7 bases). The CDR3 contains 17 residues. V was clipped by 0 bases and J by 0 bases, with 15 bases between them. Germline V gives CDR1 SGHTA, CDR2 FQGNSA. The CDR3 DNA is TGTGCCAGCAGCTTAGCGTCGGGGGGCCCTAGCTCCTACGAGCAGTACTTC. This codes for CASSLASGGPSSYEQYF. Together with reference TRBV7-2 and TRBJ2-7, the CDR3 gives the full variable domain: GAGVSQSPSNKVTEKGKDVELRCDPISGHTALYWYRQSLGQGLEFLIYFQGNSAPDKSGLPSDRFSAERTGGSVSTLTIQRTQQEDSAVYLCASSLASGGPSSYEQYFGPGTRLTVT.

This chain connects TRBV7-3 to TRBJ1-5; 12 nucleotides align to TRBD1. CDR3 length: 19 amino acids. Germline V gene sequence: CDR1 SGHTA, CDR2 FQGTGA. V dropped 7 bases and J dropped 7; count of bases not matched to a gene: 20. The CDR3 region has the DNA TGTGCCAGCACCACCCCCCATGGAGGGACAGGGGGCGCATGCCAGCCCCAGCATTTT. Its translation is CASTTPHGGTGGACQPQHF.

This chain links TRBV7-6 with TRBJ2-5; TRBD1 matches 11 bases. The CDR3 loop spans 17 amino acids. The J segment lost 2 bases and the V segment lost 6 bases, leaving 11 bases of the junction unmatched. The germline gives CDR1 SGHVS, CDR2 FNYEAQ. This chain's CDR3 is CASSRGAGTGGQETQYF. CDR3 coding DNA: TGTGCCAGCAGTCGTGGGGCTGGGACAGGGGGTCAAGAGACCCAGTACTTC.

The chain combines TRBV2 with TRBJ2-5; 8 bases map to TRBD2. CDR1 is SNHLY and CDR2 is FYNNEI in the germline V gene. The CDR3 is 14 residues long. The V gene end was trimmed by 6 bases and the J gene end by 4 bases; junction bases not matched to a gene: 7. The CDR3 coding sequence is TGTGCCAGCAGATTTACCGGGGGGGCAGAGACCCAGTACTTC. As protein: CASRFTGGAETQYF.

The chain links TRBV27 to TRBJ2-3; 14 nucleotides match TRBD2. The J segment lost 0 bases and the V segment lost 8 bases, leaving 10 bases of the junction unmatched. From germline, CDR1 is MNHEY and CDR2 SMNVEV (reference sequence). CDR3 length equals 18 residues. CDR3 protein: CASGTSGGIGTSTDTQYF. The DNA for the CDR3 is TGTGCCAGCGGGACTAGCGGGGGAATCGGAACTAGCACAGATACGCAGTATTTT.

The genes are TRBV15 and TRBJ1-6; 7 nucleotides line up with TRBD1. Germline assignment: CDR1 LNHNV and CDR2 YYDKDF (reference sequence). V was pared by 5 bases and J by 10 bases, with 5 bases of the junction left unmatched. This CDR3 has 13 residues. The CDR3 nucleotides read TGTGCCACCAGCTTACAGGGGCACTCACCCCTCCACTTT. Protein product: CATSLQGHSPLHF.

This rearrangement joins TRBV3-1 (or the pseudogene TRBV3-2) to TRBJ1-6; D uncertain. The germline V and J ends were trimmed by 3 bases and 9 bases, with 12 bases remaining between them. The germline gives CDR1 LGHDT, CDR2 YNNKEL (reference sequence). The CDR3 is 14 residues long. The CDR3 spells CASSQIPQASPLHF. CDR3 nucleotides: TGTGCCAGCAGCCAGATCCCCCAGGCTTCACCCCTCCACTTT.

V usage is TRBV4-2 and J usage is TRBJ1-2; 10 bases match TRBD1. V lost 0 bases to trimming and J lost 3 bases; unmatched junction nucleotides: 10. Germline CDR1 is LGHNA and CDR2 is YNFKEQ. The CDR3 runs to 18 residues. This CDR3 reads CASSQDGEGTGDDYGYTF. Here the CDR3 DNA reads TGTGCCAGCAGCCAAGACGGCGAAGGGACAGGGGACGACTATGGCTACACCTTC.

This chain joins TRBV28 and TRBJ1-2, with D perhaps matching TRBD1 (6 bases). Germline CDR1 is MDHEN and CDR2 is SYDVKM. The CDR3 consists of 13 residues. Trimming shortened V by 5 bases and J by 4 bases, and 11 bases separated the two germline ends. CDR3 loop: CASSVQGVYGYTF. CDR3 coding DNA: TGTGCCAGCAGTGTACAGGGTGTCTATGGCTACACCTTC.

This rearrangement joins TRBV28 to TRBJ2-7, with D possibly TRBD1 on 5 matching bases. The ends were cut back, 7 bases at V and 4 bases at J, with 11 bases in the middle. The CDR3 contains 12 residues. Germline V CDR1 and CDR2: MDHEN, SYDVKM. The CDR3 DNA is TGTGCCAGCACCTCACAGGCGTACGAGCAGTACTTC. It yields the protein CASTSQAYEQYF.

The chain has TRBV19 and TRBJ2-7; possibly TRBD2 for D (6 bases). Trimming took 8 bases from V and 3 from J, leaving 17 bases between them. CDR1 and CDR2 (germline): LNHDA, SQIVND (reference sequence). CDR3 length: 14 residues. This CDR3 reads CASSPGTVVYEQYF. As DNA, the CDR3 is TGTGCCAGTTCTCCCGGGACTGTCGTCTACGAGCAGTACTTC.

This chain connects TRBV2 to TRBJ2-7; D is undetermined. Germline V CDR1 and CDR2: SNHLY, FYNNEI. CDR3 length equals 14 residues. Trimming cost V 4 bases and J 0 bases, with 10 bases left between them. CDR3 bases: TGTGCCAGCAGTGCTCCTGTAAGCTCCTACGAGCAGTACTTC. This codes for CASSAPVSSYEQYF.

This clone is a singleton in its sample. The chain links TRBV4-1 to TRBJ1-4, with D possibly TRBD1 on 5 matching bases. CDR1 is MGHRA and CDR2 is YSYEKL in the germline V gene. CDR3 length: 18 residues. V was shortened by 0 bases and J by 14 bases, with 28 bases between the two germline ends. The CDR3 is CASSQDYTGGAQGEVLFF. The CDR3 DNA sequence: TGCGCCAGCAGCCAAGACTACACTGGCGGGGCCCAGGGTGAGGTGCTGTTTTTT.

This chain connects TRBV27 to TRBJ1-5, with a weak D call TRBD1 (5 bases). V lost 3 bases and J lost 3, with 9 bases in between. CDR3 size: 14 residues. Germline V gives CDR1 MNHEY, CDR2 SMNVEV (reference sequence). CDR3 region: CASSFSGFNQPQHF. Here the CDR3 DNA reads TGTGCCAGCAGTTTCTCAGGGTTCAATCAGCCCCAGCATTTT.

A single count supports this clone. The chain links TRBV4-1 to TRBJ1-4; 7 bases align to TRBD1. The V and J ends lost 3 bases and 11 bases, in that order; junction bases with no gene match: 9. This CDR3 is 14 amino acids long. From germline, CDR1 is MGHRA and CDR2 YSYEKL. The CDR3 bases are TGCGCCAGCAGCCATGATAATCGACAGGGTAAACTGTTTTTT. This sequence encodes CASSHDNRQGKLFF.

The chain uses TRBV11-3 and TRBJ2-3, with D possibly TRBD2 on 6 matching bases. The CDR3 totals 14 residues. Germline values: CDR1 SGHNT, CDR2 YENEEA. Trimming left V 5 bases short and J 3 bases short, with 12 bases between. The CDR3 DNA is TGTGCCAGCAGCCGCGGGAAACCGACAGATACGCAGTATTTT. It yields the protein CASSRGKPTDTQYF.

CDR3 bases: TGTGCCAGCAGCGTAGGACATGACGAGCAGTTCTTC. Translated, it gives CASSVGHDEQFF. The chain joins TRBV9 to TRBJ2-1; D remains ambiguous. CDR1 is SGDLS, CDR2 YYNGEE, per germline. The CDR3 totals 12 residues. Trimming took 0 bases from V and 10 from J, leaving 8 bases between them. Full variable domain (outside the CDR3, taken from reference TRBV9 and TRBJ2-1): DSGVTQTPKHLITATGQRVTLRCSPRSGDLSVYWYQQSLDQGLQFLIQYYNGEERAKGNILERFSAQQFPDLHSELNLSSLELGDSALYFCASSVGHDEQFFGPGTRLTVL.

CDR3 sequence reads: CASSYRGGTETQYF. Here the CDR3 DNA reads TGTGCCAGCAGTTACAGGGGGGGTACGGAGACCCAGTACTTC. The V gene is TRBV6-5, the J gene TRBJ2-5, with a possible D match to TRBD2 (7 bases). V lost 2 bases to trimming and J lost 5 bases, with 12 bases between them. This CDR3 is 14 amino acids long. The V gene's germline CDR1 is MNHEY and CDR2 SVGAGI.

In nucleotides, the CDR3 is TGTGCCAGCAGCGTACAGTCGGGTAGCGGGGGGCCGAGGTACAATGAGCAGTTCTTC. Residues: CASSVQSGSGGPRYNEQFF. This chain uses TRBV9 with TRBJ2-1; TRBD2 agrees at 10 bases. The length of the CDR3 is 19 residues. Unmatched junction bases numbered 14, after V lost 1 base and J lost 4 bases. Germline CDR1 reads SGDLS; CDR2 reads YYNGEE.